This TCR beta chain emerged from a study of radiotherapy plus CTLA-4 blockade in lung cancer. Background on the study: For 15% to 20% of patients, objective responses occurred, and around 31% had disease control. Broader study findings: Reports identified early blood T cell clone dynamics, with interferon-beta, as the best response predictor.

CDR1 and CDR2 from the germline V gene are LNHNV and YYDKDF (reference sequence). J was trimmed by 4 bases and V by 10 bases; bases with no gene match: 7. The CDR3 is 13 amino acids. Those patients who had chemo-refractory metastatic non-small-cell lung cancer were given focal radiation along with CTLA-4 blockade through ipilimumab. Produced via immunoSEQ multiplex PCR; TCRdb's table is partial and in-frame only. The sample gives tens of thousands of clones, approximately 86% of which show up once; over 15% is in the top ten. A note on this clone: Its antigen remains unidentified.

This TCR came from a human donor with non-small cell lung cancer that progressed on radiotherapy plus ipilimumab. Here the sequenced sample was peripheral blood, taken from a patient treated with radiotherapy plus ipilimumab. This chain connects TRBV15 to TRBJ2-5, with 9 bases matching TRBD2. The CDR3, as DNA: TGTGCCATAGCCAGCGGGAGGTTAGAGACCCAGTACTTC. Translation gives CAIASGRLETQYF.